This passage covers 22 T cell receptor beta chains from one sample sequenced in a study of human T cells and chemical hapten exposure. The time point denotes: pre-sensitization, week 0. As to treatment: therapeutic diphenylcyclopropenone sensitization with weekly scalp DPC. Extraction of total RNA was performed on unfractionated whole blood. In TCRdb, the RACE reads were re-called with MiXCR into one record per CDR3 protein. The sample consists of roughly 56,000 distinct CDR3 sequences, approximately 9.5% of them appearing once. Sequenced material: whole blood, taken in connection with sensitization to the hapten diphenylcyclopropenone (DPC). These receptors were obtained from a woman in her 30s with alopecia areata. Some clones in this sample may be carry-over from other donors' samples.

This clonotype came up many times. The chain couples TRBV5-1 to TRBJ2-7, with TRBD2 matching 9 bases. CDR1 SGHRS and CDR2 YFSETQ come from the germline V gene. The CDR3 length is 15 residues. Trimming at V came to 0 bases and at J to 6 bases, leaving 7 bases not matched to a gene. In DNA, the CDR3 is TGCGCCAGCAGCTTGGGGCTAGCGGGGAGGCGCGAGCAGTACTTC. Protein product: CASSLGLAGRREQYF.

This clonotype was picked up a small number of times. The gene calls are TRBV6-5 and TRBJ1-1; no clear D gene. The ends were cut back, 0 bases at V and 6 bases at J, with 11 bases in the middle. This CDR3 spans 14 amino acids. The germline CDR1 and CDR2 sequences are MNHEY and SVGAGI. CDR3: CASSYSATSPEAFF. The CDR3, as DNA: TGTGCCAGCAGTTACTCGGCGACGTCCCCTGAAGCTTTCTTT.

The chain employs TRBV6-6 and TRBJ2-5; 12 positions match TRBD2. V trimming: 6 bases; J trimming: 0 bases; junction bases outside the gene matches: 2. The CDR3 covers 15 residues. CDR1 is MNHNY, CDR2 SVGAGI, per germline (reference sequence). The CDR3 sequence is CASRTSGGYQETQYF. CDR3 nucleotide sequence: TGTGCCAGCAGGACTAGCGGGGGATACCAAGAGACCCAGTACTTC.

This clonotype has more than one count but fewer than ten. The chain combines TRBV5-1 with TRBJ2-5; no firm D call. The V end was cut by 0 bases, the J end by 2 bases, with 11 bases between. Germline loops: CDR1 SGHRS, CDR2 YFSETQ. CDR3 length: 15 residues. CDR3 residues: CASSLVPAGQETQYF. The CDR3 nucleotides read TGCGCCAGCAGCTTGGTCCCGGCAGGTCAAGAGACCCAGTACTTC.

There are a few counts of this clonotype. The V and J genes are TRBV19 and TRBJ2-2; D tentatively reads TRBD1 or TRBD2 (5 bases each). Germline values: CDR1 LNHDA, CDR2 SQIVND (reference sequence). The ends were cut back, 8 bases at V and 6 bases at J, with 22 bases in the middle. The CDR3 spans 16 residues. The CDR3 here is CASSQGGLRGSGELFF. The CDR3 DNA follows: TGTGCCAGTTCGCAGGGTGGTCTACGGGGATCCGGGGAGCTGTTTTTT. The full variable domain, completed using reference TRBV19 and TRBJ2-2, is DGGITQSPKYLFRKEGQNVTLSCEQNLNHDAMYWYRQDPGQGLRLIYYSQIVNDFQKGDIAEGYSVSREKKESFPLTVTSAQKNPTAFYLCASSQGGLRGSGELFFGEGSRLTVL.

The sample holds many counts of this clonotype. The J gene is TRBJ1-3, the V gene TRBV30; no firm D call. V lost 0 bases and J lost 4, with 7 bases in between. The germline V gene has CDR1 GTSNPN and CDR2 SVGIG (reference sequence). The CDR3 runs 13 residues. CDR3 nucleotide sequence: TGTGCCTGGAGTGTAGTATCCGGAAACACCATATATTTT. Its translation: CAWSVVSGNTIYF.

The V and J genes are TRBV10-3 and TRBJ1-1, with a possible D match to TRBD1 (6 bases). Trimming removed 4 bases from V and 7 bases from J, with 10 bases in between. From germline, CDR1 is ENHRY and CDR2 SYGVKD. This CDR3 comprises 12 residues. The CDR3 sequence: CAISAQGNEAFF. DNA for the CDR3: TGTGCCATCAGTGCACAGGGAAATGAAGCTTTCTTT.

Here the CDR3 reads CASSHQGRAQHF. The CDR3 DNA reads TGTGCCAGCAGCCACCAGGGTCGGGCCCAGCATTTT. The genes are TRBV12-3 or TRBV12-4 and TRBJ1-5, with a tentative D call TRBD1 (5 bases). The CDR3 sequence is 12 residues long. Trimming removed 6 bases at V and 11 bases at J, with 14 bases between.

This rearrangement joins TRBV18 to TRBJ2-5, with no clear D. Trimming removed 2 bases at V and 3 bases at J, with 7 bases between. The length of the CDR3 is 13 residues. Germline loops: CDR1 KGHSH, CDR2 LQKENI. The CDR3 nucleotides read TGTGCCAGCTCACCAGGGGTGGAAGAGACCCAGTACTTC. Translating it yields CASSPGVEETQYF.

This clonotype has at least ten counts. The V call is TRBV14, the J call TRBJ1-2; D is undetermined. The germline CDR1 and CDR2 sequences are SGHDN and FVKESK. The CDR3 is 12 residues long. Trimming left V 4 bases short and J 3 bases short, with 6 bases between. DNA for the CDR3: TGTGCCAGCAGCCCCACTTACTATGGCTACACCTTC. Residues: CASSPTYYGYTF.

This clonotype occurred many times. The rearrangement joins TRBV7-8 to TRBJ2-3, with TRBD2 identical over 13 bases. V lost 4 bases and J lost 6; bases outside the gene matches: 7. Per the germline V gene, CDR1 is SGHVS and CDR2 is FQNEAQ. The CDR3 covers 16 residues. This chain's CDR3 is CASSSGLAGDPDTQYF. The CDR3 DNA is TGTGCCAGCAGCTCCGGACTAGCGGGGGACCCGGATACGCAGTATTTT.

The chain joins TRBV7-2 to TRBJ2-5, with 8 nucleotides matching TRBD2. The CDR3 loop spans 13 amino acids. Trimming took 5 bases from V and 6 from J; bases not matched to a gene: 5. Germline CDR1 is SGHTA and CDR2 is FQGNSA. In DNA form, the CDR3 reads TGTGCCAGCAGCCGGGGGGGCCTGAAGACCCAGTACTTC. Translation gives CASSRGGLKTQYF. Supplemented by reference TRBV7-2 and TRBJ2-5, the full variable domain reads GAGVSQSPSNKVTEKGKDVELRCDPISGHTALYWYRQSLGQGLEFLIYFQGNSAPDKSGLPSDRFSAERTGGSVSTLTIQRTQQEDSAVYLCASSRGGLKTQYFGPGTRLLVL.

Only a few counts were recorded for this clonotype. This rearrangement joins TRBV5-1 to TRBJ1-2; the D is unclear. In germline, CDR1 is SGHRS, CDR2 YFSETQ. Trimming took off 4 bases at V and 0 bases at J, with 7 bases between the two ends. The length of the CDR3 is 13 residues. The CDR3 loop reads CASSLEANYGYTF. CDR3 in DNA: TGCGCCAGCAGCCTGGAAGCTAACTATGGCTACACCTTC.

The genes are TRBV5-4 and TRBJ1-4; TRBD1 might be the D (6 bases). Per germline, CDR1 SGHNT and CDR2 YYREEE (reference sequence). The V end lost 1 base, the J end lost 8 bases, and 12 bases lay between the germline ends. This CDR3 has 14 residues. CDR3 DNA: TGTGCCAGCAGCTTGCCGGGACAAAACGAAAAACTGTTTTTT. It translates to CASSLPGQNEKLFF.

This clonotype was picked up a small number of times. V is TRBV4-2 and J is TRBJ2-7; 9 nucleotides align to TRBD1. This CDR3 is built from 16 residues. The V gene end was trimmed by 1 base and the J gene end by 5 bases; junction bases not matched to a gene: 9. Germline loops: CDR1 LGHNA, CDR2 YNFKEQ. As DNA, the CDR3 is TGTGCCAGCAGCCAAGGAGAGGGGACAGGGCCGCACGAGCAGTACTTC. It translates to CASSQGEGTGPHEQYF.

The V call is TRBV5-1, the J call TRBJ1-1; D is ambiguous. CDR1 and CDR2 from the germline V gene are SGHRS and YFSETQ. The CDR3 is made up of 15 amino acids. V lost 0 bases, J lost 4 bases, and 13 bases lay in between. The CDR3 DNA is TGCGCCAGCAGCTTGGCCAGGCAGCGAGGCACTGAAGCTTTCTTT. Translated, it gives CASSLARQRGTEAFF. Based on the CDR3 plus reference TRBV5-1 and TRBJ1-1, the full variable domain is KAGVTQTPRYLIKTRGQQVTLSCSPISGHRSVSWYQQTPGQGLQFLFEYFSETQRNKGNFPGRFSGRQFSNSRSEMNVSTLELGDSALYLCASSLARQRGTEAFFGQGTRLTVV.

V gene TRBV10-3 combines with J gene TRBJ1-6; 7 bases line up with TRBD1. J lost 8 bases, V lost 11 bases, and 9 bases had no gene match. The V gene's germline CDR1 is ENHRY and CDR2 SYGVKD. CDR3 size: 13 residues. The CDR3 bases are TGTGCCGCGTCCGGGACAGATTATTCACCCCTCCACTTT. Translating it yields CAASGTDYSPLHF.

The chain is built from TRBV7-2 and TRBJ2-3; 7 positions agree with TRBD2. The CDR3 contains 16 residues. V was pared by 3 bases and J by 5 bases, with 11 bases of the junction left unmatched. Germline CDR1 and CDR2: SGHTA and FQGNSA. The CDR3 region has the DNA TGTGCCAGCAGCTTCGCGGCGGGGGAACCAGGAGATACGCAGTATTTT. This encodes CASSFAAGEPGDTQYF.

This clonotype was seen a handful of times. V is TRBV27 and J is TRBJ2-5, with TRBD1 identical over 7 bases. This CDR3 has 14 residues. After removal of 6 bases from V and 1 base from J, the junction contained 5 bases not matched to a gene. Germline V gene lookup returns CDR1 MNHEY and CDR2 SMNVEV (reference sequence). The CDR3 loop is CASSQDRSQETQYF. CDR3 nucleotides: TGTGCCAGCAGCCAGGACAGGAGCCAAGAGACCCAGTACTTC.

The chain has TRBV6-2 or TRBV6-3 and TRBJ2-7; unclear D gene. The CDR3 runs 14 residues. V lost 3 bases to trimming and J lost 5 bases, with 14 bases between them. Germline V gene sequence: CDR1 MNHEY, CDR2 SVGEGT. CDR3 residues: CASSYPFRPDEQYF. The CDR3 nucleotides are TGTGCCAGCAGTTATCCCTTCAGGCCGGACGAGCAGTACTTC.

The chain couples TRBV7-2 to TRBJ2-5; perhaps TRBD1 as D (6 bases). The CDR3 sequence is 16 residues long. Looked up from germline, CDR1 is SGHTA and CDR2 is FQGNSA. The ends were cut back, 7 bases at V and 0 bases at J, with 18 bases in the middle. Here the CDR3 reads CASNPGHLTYQETQYF. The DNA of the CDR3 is TGTGCCAGCAACCCGGGACACCTAACCTACCAAGAGACCCAGTACTTC.

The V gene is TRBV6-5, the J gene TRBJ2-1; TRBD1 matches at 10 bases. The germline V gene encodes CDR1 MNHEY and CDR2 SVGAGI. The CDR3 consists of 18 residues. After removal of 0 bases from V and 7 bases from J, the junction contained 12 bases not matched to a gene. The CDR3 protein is CASSYSGQGSGIGNEQFF. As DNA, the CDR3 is TGTGCCAGCAGTTACTCGGGACAGGGGTCGGGAATAGGGAATGAGCAGTTCTTC.